These 32 T cell receptor beta chains originate from one sample sequenced in a study of T cells in Graves' hyperthyroidism and ophthalmopathy. TCR beta CDR3 sequences were amplified from RNA transcripts. Using the HTBI primer set, a first-round RT-PCR was run on the TCR CDR3. TCRdb reprocessed the multiplex PCR reads via MiXCR and lists one record per CDR3 protein. The table includes 250,000 to 350,000 distinct CDR3 sequences, 17% detected once. The sequenced material came from blood. The receptor source for this set is an older woman with Graves' ophthalmopathy.

The rearrangement joins TRBV24-1 to TRBJ1-3; perhaps TRBD1 as D (6 bases). The length of the CDR3 is 15 residues. CDR1 and CDR2 from the germline V gene are KGHDR and SFDVKD. Trimming shortened V by 3 bases and J by 4 bases, and 12 bases separated the two germline ends. Here the CDR3 reads CATSDPRQVGNTIYF. CDR3 coding DNA: TGTGCCACCAGTGATCCTAGACAGGTCGGAAACACCATATATTTT.

This clonotype was recorded at least ten times. This chain uses TRBV20-1 with TRBJ2-1; 16 bases match TRBD2. The CDR3 extends over 16 amino acids. Germline assignment: CDR1 DFQATT and CDR2 SNEGSKA (reference sequence). V dropped 3 bases and J dropped 6; count of bases not matched to a gene: 5. For the CDR3, the DNA is TGCAGTGCTAGCCGGGGGACTAGCGGGGGGGTCAATGAGCAGTTCTTC. This gives the protein CSASRGTSGGVNEQFF.

This chain connects TRBV6-2 or TRBV6-3 to TRBJ2-5, with 11 positions matching TRBD1. This CDR3 contains 14 residues. V gave up 6 bases and J gave up 5 bases; unmatched junction bases: 5. Germline loops: CDR1 MNHEY, CDR2 SVGEGT. The CDR3 sequence is CASRRTGGRETQYF. CDR3 sequence (DNA): TGTGCCAGCAGGCGGACAGGGGGCAGGGAGACCCAGTACTTC.

This clonotype has a handful of counts. The chain has TRBV18 and TRBJ2-1; 8 bases are shared with TRBD2. Germline CDR1 KGHSH, CDR2 LQKENI. With 0 bases clipped from V and 6 bases from J, the junction kept 7 bases outside the gene matches. This CDR3 has 16 amino acids. CDR3: CASSPPGFGGGNEQFF. The CDR3, as DNA: TGTGCCAGCTCACCACCGGGCTTCGGGGGGGGCAATGAGCAGTTCTTC.

This clonotype has a count of ten or more. The V and J genes are TRBV28 and TRBJ2-4; 9 bases are shared with TRBD2. Trimming cost V 1 base and J 0 bases; bases outside gene matches: 4. CDR1 is MDHEN and CDR2 is SYDVKM in the germline V gene. The CDR3 has 17 residues. Written as DNA, the CDR3 is TGTGCCAGCAGTTTATCGAGAGCGGGAGGAGCCAAAAACATTCAGTACTTC. This codes for CASSLSRAGGAKNIQYF.

The V gene is TRBV27, the J gene TRBJ1-1, with D maybe TRBD1 (5 bases). From germline, CDR1 is MNHEY and CDR2 SMNVEV (reference sequence). The CDR3 loop spans 13 amino acids. Trimming took 6 bases from V and 1 from J, leaving 9 bases between them. The CDR3: CASRRQPNTEAFF. The CDR3 bases are TGTGCCAGCAGAAGACAGCCGAACACTGAAGCTTTCTTT.

This clonotype was detected only a few times. This sequence joins TRBV6-4 and TRBJ2-6, with D perhaps TRBD2 (5 bases). V lost 2 bases to trimming and J lost 0 bases, with 20 bases between them. Germline lookup yields CDR1 MRHNA and CDR2 SNTAGT. The CDR3 is made up of 20 amino acids. In nucleotides, the CDR3 is TGTGCCAGCAGTGACGGCAGGTCCACCGTAACTAGCTCTGGGGCCAACGTCCTGACTTTC. It specifies CASSDGRSTVTSSGANVLTF.

To note about this clonotype: A much larger clone differs by one base, so this may be a read error. The chain uses TRBV7-9 and TRBJ1-2; D may be TRBD1 (6 bases). The V and J ends lost 7 bases and 0 bases respectively, with 12 bases between them. CDR3 size: 14 residues. CDR1 is SEHNR, CDR2 FQNEAQ, per germline (reference sequence). The CDR3 is CASTTGTTNYGYTF. CDR3 coding DNA: TGTGCCAGCACGACCGGGACAACTAACTATGGCTACACCTTC.

V usage is TRBV5-1 and J usage is TRBJ2-7, with TRBD1 identical over 7 bases. Trimming at V came to 0 bases and at J to 6 bases, leaving 9 bases not matched to a gene. In germline, CDR1 is SGHRS, CDR2 YFSETQ. The CDR3 is 15 amino acids. Here the CDR3 DNA reads TGCGCCAGCAGCTTGGCCGCAGGGGGAAGCTTCGAGCAGTACTTC. Translation: CASSLAAGGSFEQYF.

Ten or more counts support this clonotype. The J gene is TRBJ2-7, the V gene TRBV7-2; 7 nucleotides align to TRBD2. CDR3 length: 14 amino acids. V gave up 5 bases and J gave up 3 bases; unmatched junction bases: 7. CDR1 is SGHTA and CDR2 is FQGNSA in the germline V gene. DNA for the CDR3: TGTGCCAGCAGCGGGGGGGGGATTTACTACGAGCAGTACTTC. It is translated as CASSGGGIYYEQYF.

A single count supports this clonotype. V and J are TRBV6-5 and TRBJ2-7; D gene uncertain. The V end was cut by 4 bases, the J end by 2 bases, with 18 bases between. The CDR3 totals 16 residues. Germline CDR1 and CDR2: MNHEY and SVGAGI. In nucleotides, the CDR3 is TGTGCCAGCAGTTCCCCAAGGAGCAGACCTCCCTACGAGCAGTACTTC. Encoded protein: CASSSPRSRPPYEQYF.

This chain joins TRBV13 and TRBJ1-3, with 7 nucleotides matching TRBD1. The CDR3 runs 14 residues. The germline V gene has CDR1 PRHDT and CDR2 FYEKMQ (reference sequence). V lost 5 bases, J lost 2 bases, and 3 bases stayed unmatched. The CDR3 sequence is CASSHQGAGNTIYF. CDR3 sequence (DNA): TGTGCCAGCAGCCACCAGGGGGCTGGAAACACCATATATTTT.

Ten or more counts support this clonotype. V is TRBV7-9 and J is TRBJ2-3, with D unclear. Trimming cost V 7 bases and J 1 base, with 15 bases left between them. The CDR3 runs to 15 residues. Germline V lookup: CDR1 SEHNR, CDR2 FQNEAQ (reference sequence). CDR3 nucleotides: TGTGCCAGCAAACTCTCGGTAGCCGGCACAGATACGCAGTATTTT. It translates to CASKLSVAGTDTQYF.

In its sample, this clonotype was seen many times. The rearrangement joins TRBV12-3 or TRBV12-4 to TRBJ2-7, with 10 bases fitting TRBD1. This CDR3 is built from 15 residues. J lost 5 bases, V lost 0 bases, and 4 bases had no gene match. The CDR3 region has the DNA TGTGCCAGCAGTTTAGCTGGGGACAGGGGCCACGAGCAGTACTTC. As protein: CASSLAGDRGHEQYF.

This clonotype was detected many times. This chain uses TRBV6-2 or TRBV6-3 with TRBJ2-1; D uncertain. The V gene's germline CDR1 is MNHEY and CDR2 SVGEGT. V was trimmed by 6 bases and J by 0 bases, leaving 9 bases between them. This CDR3 spans 14 amino acids. CDR3 protein: CASSPRSSYNEQFF. The CDR3, as DNA: TGTGCCAGCAGCCCAAGGAGCTCCTACAATGAGCAGTTCTTC.

The V call is TRBV5-8, the J call TRBJ1-4, with D possibly being TRBD1 (6 bases). The germline V gene has CDR1 SGHTS and CDR2 YDEGEE. V was shortened by 3 bases and J by 5 bases, with 11 bases between the two germline ends. This CDR3 region has 14 residues. The CDR3 bases are TGTGCCAGCAGCTCACCGGGACAAAATGAAAAACTGTTTTTT. Protein product: CASSSPGQNEKLFF.

At least ten counts were recorded for this clonotype. V is TRBV29-1 and J is TRBJ1-1; the D is unclear. V was shortened by 4 bases and J by 4 bases, with 16 bases between the two germline ends. Per germline, CDR1 SQVTM and CDR2 ANQGSEA. The CDR3 consists of 14 residues. This CDR3 reads CSVVPTVTGTEAFF. The CDR3 DNA is TGCAGCGTTGTCCCTACAGTTACCGGCACTGAAGCTTTCTTT.

Many counts were recorded for this clonotype. The V call is TRBV11-3, the J call TRBJ2-7, with TRBD1 identical over 7 bases. Germline V gene sequence: CDR1 SGHNT, CDR2 YENEEA. The CDR3 is 13 residues long. With 5 bases clipped from V and 4 bases from J, the junction kept 5 bases outside the gene matches. Written as DNA, the CDR3 is TGTGCCAGCAGCCCAAGGACAGGTTACGAGCAGTACTTC. It specifies CASSPRTGYEQYF.

This clonotype occurred many times. The chain has TRBV19 and TRBJ2-1; D might be TRBD1 or TRBD2, each matching 5 bases. The CDR3 is 15 amino acids. The V gene lost 3 bases and the J gene lost 5 bases, with 14 bases spanning the gap. Germline CDR1 is LNHDA and CDR2 is SQIVND (reference sequence). CDR3 DNA sequence: TGTGCCAGTAGTATGGCCCTGGGGGTACACAATGAGCAGTTCTTC. Protein sequence: CASSMALGVHNEQFF. The complete variable domain, with remaining parts taken from reference TRBV19 and TRBJ2-1, reads DGGITQSPKYLFRKEGQNVTLSCEQNLNHDAMYWYRQDPGQGLRLIYYSQIVNDFQKGDIAEGYSVSREKKESFPLTVTSAQKNPTAFYLCASSMALGVHNEQFFGPGTRLTVL.

The chain is built from TRBV7-6 and TRBJ2-2; the match to TRBD2 covers 9 bases. Germline V lookup: CDR1 SGHVS, CDR2 FNYEAQ. The CDR3 consists of 15 residues. J lost 6 bases, V lost 7 bases, and 9 bases had no gene match. The CDR3 reads CASTPELAGPGELFF. The CDR3 DNA is TGTGCCAGCACCCCGGAACTAGCGGGCCCCGGGGAGCTGTTTTTT.

For the CDR3, the DNA is TGTGCCAGTAGGCTATCGGGGGCGCTGTACAGTCAGCCCCAGCATTTT. Its translation: CASRLSGALYSQPQHF. This chain joins TRBV19 and TRBJ1-5; a weak D match, TRBD1 (6 bases). The CDR3 sequence is 16 residues long. Germline V gene lookup returns CDR1 LNHDA and CDR2 SQIVND (reference sequence). V dropped 6 bases and J dropped 6 bases, with 21 bases sitting between them. The variable domain in full, completed from reference TRBV19 and TRBJ1-5, reads DGGITQSPKYLFRKEGQNVTLSCEQNLNHDAMYWYRQDPGQGLRLIYYSQIVNDFQKGDIAEGYSVSREKKESFPLTVTSAQKNPTAFYLCASRLSGALYSQPQHFGDGTRLSIL.

This clonotype came up a few times. The CDR3 DNA sequence: TGTGCCAGCACCCCATCTTGGTCTGTAGCCTCCTACAATGAGCAGTTCTTC. Residues: CASTPSWSVASYNEQFF. The chain uses TRBV6-1 and TRBJ2-1; unclear D gene. This CDR3 is 17 amino acids long. Germline CDR1 reads MNHNS; CDR2 reads SASEGT. Trimming removed 7 bases from V and 0 bases from J, with 19 bases in between.

This clonotype has a count of ten or more. DNA of the CDR3: TGTGCCAGCAGCCCCGGACTAGCGGGAGGTAGGGAGTTCTTC. As protein: CASSPGLAGGREFF. V is TRBV7-9 and J is TRBJ2-1; 14 positions match TRBD2. Germline V gene sequence: CDR1 SEHNR, CDR2 FQNEAQ (reference sequence). The CDR3 is 14 residues long. The V and J ends lost 5 bases and 14 bases, in that order; junction bases with no gene match: 8. The full variable domain, its missing parts supplied by reference TRBV7-9 and TRBJ2-1, is DTGVSQNPRHKITKRGQNVTFRCDPISEHNRLYWYRQTLGQGPEFLTYFQNEAQLEKSRLLSDRFSAERPKGSFSTLEIQRTEQGDSAMYLCASSPGLAGGREFFGPGTRLTVL.

The chain combines TRBV7-2 with TRBJ1-2, with D unresolved. The CDR3 has 14 amino acids. Trimming left V 1 base short and J 8 bases short, with 14 bases between. Germline V gives CDR1 SGHTA, CDR2 FQGNSA. The CDR3 is CASSLGPLVGGYTF. Here the CDR3 DNA reads TGTGCCAGCAGCTTAGGACCGCTGGTTGGGGGCTACACCTTC.

V gene TRBV20-1 combines with J gene TRBJ2-1; TRBD2 aligns across 11 bases. Looked up from germline, CDR1 is DFQATT and CDR2 is SNEGSKA (reference sequence). Trimming removed 3 bases from V and 0 bases from J; junction bases left unmatched: 7. This CDR3 is built from 17 residues. The DNA of the CDR3 is TGCAGTGCTAGGGGGACTAGCGGTTGGAGCTCCTACAATGAGCAGTTCTTC. Translated: CSARGTSGWSSYNEQFF.

There are many counts of this clonotype. The V and J genes are TRBV19 and TRBJ2-5; D not resolved. CDR1 and CDR2 from the germline V gene are LNHDA and SQIVND (reference sequence). Trimming cost V 5 bases and J 3 bases, with 10 bases left between them. This CDR3 contains 13 residues. The CDR3: CASSSSRKETQYF. In DNA form, the CDR3 reads TGTGCCAGTAGTTCGTCGCGGAAAGAGACCCAGTACTTC.

Many counts were recorded for this clonotype. This chain connects TRBV20-1 to TRBJ1-5; perhaps TRBD1 as D (6 bases). The CDR3 sequence is 15 residues long. Trimming cost V 3 bases and J 4 bases, with 16 bases left between them. Germline assignment: CDR1 DFQATT and CDR2 SNEGSKA (reference sequence). For the CDR3, the DNA is TGCAGTGCTAGTCCGGGGCAGGGGATAAATCAGCCCCAGCATTTT. Its protein is CSASPGQGINQPQHF.

A few counts support this clonotype. The genes are TRBV16 and TRBJ2-7, with a tentative D call TRBD1 (5 bases). The CDR3 runs 14 residues. Trimming pared 1 base from V and 3 bases from J, leaving 10 bases between. Germline V gene data show CDR1 as KGHSY and CDR2 as FQNENV. The CDR3, as DNA: TGTGCCAGCAGCCAATGGGGCGGAGTCTACGAGCAGTACTTC. Encoded protein: CASSQWGGVYEQYF.

In this sample, this clonotype turned up many times. The rearrangement links TRBV12-3 or TRBV12-4 to TRBJ1-1; D is uncertain. CDR3 length: 13 amino acids. The V and J ends lost 6 bases and 11 bases respectively, with 19 bases between them. CDR3 in DNA: TGTGCCAGCAGGGCACCCGGGTCTCTGTATGCTTTCTTT. Its protein product is CASRAPGSLYAFF.

This clonotype showed up many times. J is TRBJ1-6 and V is TRBV20-1, with TRBD1 matching 9 bases. V was clipped by 0 bases and J by 7 bases; unmatched bases: 4. There are 15 residues in the CDR3. Germline CDR1 and CDR2: DFQATT and SNEGSKA (reference sequence). The CDR3 DNA is TGCAGTGCTAGAGAACCGGGACAGGGAAATTCACCCCTCCACTTT. Translating gives CSAREPGQGNSPLHF.

This clonotype was counted many times. The rearrangement joins TRBV12-3 or TRBV12-4 to TRBJ2-7, with D perhaps TRBD1 or TRBD2 (6 bases each). The CDR3 is 15 amino acids. V was trimmed by 3 bases and J by 4 bases, leaving 16 bases between them. The DNA for the CDR3 is TGTGCCAGCAGTTTGGGCGGGACACAGGAGTACGAGCAGTACTTC. Amino acid sequence: CASSLGGTQEYEQYF.

This clonotype was counted at least ten times. The V call is TRBV28, the J call TRBJ1-1; D unclear. Germline values: CDR1 MDHEN, CDR2 SYDVKM. V was clipped by 5 bases and J by 1 base, with 11 bases between them. The CDR3 runs 14 residues. CDR3 in amino acids: CASSGDTTNTEAFF. The CDR3 DNA follows: TGTGCCAGCAGTGGCGACACAACGAACACTGAAGCTTTCTTT.